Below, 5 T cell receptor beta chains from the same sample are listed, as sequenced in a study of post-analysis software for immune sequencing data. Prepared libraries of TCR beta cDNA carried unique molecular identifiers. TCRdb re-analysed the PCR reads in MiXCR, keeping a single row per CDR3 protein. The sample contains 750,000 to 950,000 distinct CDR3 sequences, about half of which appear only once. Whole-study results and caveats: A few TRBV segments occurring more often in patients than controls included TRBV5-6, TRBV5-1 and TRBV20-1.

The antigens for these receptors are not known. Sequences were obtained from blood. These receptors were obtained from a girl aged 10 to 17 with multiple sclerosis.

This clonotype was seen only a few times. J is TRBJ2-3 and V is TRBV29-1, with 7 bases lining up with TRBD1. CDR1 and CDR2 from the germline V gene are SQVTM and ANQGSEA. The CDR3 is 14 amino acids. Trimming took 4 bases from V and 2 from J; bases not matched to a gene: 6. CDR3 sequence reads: CSVAGDRTTDTQYF. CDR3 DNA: TGCAGCGTTGCAGGGGACAGAACCACAGATACGCAGTATTTT.

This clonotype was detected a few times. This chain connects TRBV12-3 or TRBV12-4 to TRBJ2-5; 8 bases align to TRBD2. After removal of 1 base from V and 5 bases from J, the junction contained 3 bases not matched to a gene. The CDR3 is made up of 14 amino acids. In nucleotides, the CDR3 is TGTGCCAGCAGTTTAGGGTCTAGCGGGGAGACCCAGTACTTC. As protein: CASSLGSSGETQYF.

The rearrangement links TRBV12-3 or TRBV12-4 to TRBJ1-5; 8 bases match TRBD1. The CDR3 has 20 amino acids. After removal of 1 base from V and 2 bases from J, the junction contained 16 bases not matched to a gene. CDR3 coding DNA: TGTGCCAGCAGTTTAGGATCCCCGGGACAGGCAACTATGGGCAATCAGCCCCAGCATTTT. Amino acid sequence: CASSLGSPGQATMGNQPQHF.

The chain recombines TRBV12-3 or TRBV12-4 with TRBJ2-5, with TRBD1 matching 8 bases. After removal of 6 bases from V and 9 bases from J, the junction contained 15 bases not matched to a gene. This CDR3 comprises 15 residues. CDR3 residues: CASSPTGGQLHSQYF. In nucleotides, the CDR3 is TGTGCCAGCAGCCCCACAGGGGGACAGCTGCACTCCCAGTACTTC.

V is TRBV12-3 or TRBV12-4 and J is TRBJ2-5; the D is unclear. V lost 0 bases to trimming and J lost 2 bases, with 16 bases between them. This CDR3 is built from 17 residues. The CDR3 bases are TGTGCCAGCAGTTTAGCGATGGCCGACGACCAACAAGAGACCCAGTACTTC. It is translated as CASSLAMADDQQETQYF.